This entry concerns a single T cell receptor beta chain. Its specificity is unknown. This record comes from a study of cytomegalovirus exposure and HLA in healthy donors. About the study: Across 350 to 400 genotyped donors, approximately 81% landed in the Caucasian-associated ancestry cluster. Findings of the study overall: According to the study, around 180 TCR beta chains were cytomegalovirus-associated.

This CDR3 has 17 residues. V lost 2 bases and J 3 bases, leaving 19 bases between the germline ends. Germline CDR1 SGHRS, CDR2 YFSETQ. PCR was performed using 60 Vbeta and 13 Jbeta primers. The table came from immunoSEQ multiplex PCR; TCRdb's copy has only in-frame clones and leaves some out. The sample includes about 120,000 clones, approximately 70% seen only once; the top ten take approximately 8.6%. The chain is built from TRBV5-1 and TRBJ2-3, with a possible D match to TRBD2 (6 bases). The source of this sequence is a man younger than 45 in good health and CMV-seropositive. What was sequenced was PBMCs. The CDR3 DNA sequence: TGCGCCAGCAGCTTAGTCCCCCGAACTAGCAAGACAGATACGCAGTATTTT. It translates to CASSLVPRTSKTDTQYF. Using reference TRBV5-1 and TRBJ2-3 for the parts outside the CDR3, the full variable domain is KAGVTQTPRYLIKTRGQQVTLSCSPISGHRSVSWYQQTPGQGLQFLFEYFSETQRNKGNFPGRFSGRQFSNSRSEMNVSTLELGDSALYLCASSLVPRTSKTDTQYFGPGTRLTVL.